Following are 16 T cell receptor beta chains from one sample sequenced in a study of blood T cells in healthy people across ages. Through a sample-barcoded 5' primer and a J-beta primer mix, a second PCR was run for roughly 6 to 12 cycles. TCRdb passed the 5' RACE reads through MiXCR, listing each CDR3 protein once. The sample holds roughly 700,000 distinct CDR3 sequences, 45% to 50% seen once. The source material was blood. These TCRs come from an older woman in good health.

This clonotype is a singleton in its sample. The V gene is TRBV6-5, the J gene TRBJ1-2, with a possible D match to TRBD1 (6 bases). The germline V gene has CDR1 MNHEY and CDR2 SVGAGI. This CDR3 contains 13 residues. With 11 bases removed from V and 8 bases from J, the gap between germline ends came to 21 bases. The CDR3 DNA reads TGTGCCTCTGGGCGGGGACAATACAACGGCTACACCTTC. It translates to CASGRGQYNGYTF.

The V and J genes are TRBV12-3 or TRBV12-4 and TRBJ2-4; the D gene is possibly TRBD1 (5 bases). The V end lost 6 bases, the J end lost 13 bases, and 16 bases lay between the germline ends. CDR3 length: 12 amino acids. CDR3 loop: CASSPSGSRQYF. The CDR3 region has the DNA TGTGCCAGCAGCCCTTCAGGGTCCAGGCAGTACTTC.

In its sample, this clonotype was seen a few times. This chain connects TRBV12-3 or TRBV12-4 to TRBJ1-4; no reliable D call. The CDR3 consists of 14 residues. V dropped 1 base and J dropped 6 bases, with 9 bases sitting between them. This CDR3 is CASSLDLGDEKLFF. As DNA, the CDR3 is TGTGCCAGCAGTTTAGATCTCGGGGATGAAAAACTGTTTTTT.

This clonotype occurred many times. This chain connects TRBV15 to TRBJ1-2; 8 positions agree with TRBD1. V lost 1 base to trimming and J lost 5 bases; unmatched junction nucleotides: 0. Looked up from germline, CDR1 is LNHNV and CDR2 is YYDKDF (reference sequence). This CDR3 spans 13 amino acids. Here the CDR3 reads CATSRGTGYGYTF. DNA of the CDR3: TGTGCCACCAGCAGAGGGACAGGGTATGGCTACACCTTC.

CDR3 residues: CAISDGDRNGYTF. The CDR3 nucleotides read TGTGCCATCAGTGACGGCGACAGAAATGGCTACACCTTC. This chain joins TRBV10-3 and TRBJ1-2; D possibly corresponds to TRBD1 (5 bases). From germline, CDR1 is ENHRY and CDR2 SYGVKD. This CDR3 spans 13 amino acids. The V end lost 3 bases, the J end lost 6 bases, and 11 bases lay between the germline ends.

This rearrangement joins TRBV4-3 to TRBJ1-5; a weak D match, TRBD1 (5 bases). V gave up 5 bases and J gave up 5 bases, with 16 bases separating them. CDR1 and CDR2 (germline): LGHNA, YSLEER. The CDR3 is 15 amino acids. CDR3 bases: TGCGCCAGCAGCTCTGCCGACAGCCAAGATCAGCCCCAGCATTTT. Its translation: CASSSADSQDQPQHF.

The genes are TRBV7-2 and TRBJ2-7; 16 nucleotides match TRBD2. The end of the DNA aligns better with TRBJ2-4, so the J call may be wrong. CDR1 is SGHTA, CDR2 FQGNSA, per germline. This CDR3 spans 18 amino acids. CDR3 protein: CASSLVGLAGGAKNIQYF. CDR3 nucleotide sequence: TGTGCCAGCAGCTTAGTGGGACTAGCGGGGGGGGCCAAAAACATTCAGTACTTC.

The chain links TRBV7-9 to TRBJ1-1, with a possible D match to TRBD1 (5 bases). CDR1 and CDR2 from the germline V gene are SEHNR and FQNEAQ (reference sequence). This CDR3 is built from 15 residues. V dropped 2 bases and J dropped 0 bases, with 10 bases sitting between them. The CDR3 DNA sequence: TGTGCCAGCAGCTTAAGTGGGGGGGTGAACACTGAAGCTTTCTTT. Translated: CASSLSGGVNTEAFF.

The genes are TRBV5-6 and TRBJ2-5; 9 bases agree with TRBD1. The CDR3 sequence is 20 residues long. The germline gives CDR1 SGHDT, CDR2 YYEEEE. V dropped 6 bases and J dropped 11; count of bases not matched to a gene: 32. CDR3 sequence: CASILLMRVDRGTLGDEQYF. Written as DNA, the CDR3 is TGTGCCAGCATCTTACTAATGAGGGTAGACAGGGGGACCCTTGGGGATGAGCAGTACTTC.

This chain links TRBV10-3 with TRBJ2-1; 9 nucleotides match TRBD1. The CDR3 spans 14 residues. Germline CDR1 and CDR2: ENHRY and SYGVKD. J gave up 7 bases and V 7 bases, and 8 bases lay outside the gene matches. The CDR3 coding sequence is TGTGCCATCAAACCGGGACAGGGTCTAAATGAGCAGTTCTTC. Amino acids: CAIKPGQGLNEQFF.

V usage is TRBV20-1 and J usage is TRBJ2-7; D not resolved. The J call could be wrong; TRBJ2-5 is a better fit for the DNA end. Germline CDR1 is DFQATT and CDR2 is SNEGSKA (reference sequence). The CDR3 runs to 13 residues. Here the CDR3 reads CSAQSGQHETQYF. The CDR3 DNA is TGCAGTGCCCAATCAGGTCAGCATGAGACCCAGTACTTC.

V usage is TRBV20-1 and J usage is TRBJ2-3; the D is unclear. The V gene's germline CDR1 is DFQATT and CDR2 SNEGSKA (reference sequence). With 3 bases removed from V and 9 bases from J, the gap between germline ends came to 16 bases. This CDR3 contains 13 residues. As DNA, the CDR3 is TGCAGTGCTAGTAGGGTTGTTCAAGGCACGCAGTATTTT. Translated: CSASRVVQGTQYF.

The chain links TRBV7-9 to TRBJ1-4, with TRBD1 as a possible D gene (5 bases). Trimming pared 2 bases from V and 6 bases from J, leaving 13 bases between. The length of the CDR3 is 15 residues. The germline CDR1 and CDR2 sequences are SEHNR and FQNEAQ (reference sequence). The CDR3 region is CASSLLKGTDEKLFF. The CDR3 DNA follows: TGTGCCAGCAGCTTATTGAAAGGGACTGATGAAAAACTGTTTTTT.

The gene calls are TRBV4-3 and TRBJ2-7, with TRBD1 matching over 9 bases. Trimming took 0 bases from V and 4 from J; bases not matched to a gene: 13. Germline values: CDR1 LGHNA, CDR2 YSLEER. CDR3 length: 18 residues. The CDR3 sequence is CASSQEVSRDRVRYEQYF. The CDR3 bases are TGCGCCAGCAGCCAAGAAGTGAGTCGGGACAGGGTTAGGTACGAGCAGTACTTC.

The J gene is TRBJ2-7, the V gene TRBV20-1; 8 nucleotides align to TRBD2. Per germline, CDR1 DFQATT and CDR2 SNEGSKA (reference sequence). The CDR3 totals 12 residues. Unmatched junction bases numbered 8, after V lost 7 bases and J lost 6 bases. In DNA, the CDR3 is TGCAGTGTGATGGCGGGAGGAACCGAGCAGTACTTC. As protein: CSVMAGGTEQYF.

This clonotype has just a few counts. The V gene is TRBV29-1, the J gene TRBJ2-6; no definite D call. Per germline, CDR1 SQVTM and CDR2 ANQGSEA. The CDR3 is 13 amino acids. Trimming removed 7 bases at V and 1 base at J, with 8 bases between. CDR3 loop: CSAAGSGANVLTF. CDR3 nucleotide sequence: TGCAGCGCAGCAGGATCTGGGGCCAACGTCCTGACTTTC. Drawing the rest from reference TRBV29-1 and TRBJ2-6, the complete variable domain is SAVISQKPSRDICQRGTSLTIQCQVDSQVTMMFWYRQQPGQSLTLIATANQGSEATYESGFVIDKFPISRPNLTFSTLTVSNMSPEDSSIYLCSAAGSGANVLTFGAGSRLTVL.